Following are 23 T cell receptor beta chains from one sample sequenced in a study of blood T cell repertoires in COVID-19. Sequencing used immunoSEQ multiplex PCR; TCRdb keeps in-frame clones, though not all of them. The sample has under 250,000 clones, 75% to 85% seen once. Sequenced sample: peripheral blood. These receptors originate from a woman between 65 and 79 years old with COVID-19, enrolled during active disease.

This clone was recorded once. This sequence joins TRBV4-1 and TRBJ1-3, with D perhaps matching TRBD1 (5 bases). Germline V gene lookup returns CDR1 MGHRA and CDR2 YSYEKL. Trimming took 4 bases from V and 7 from J, leaving 17 bases between them. This CDR3 spans 15 amino acids. The CDR3 DNA sequence: TGCGCCAGCAGCCGCTACGGGACTGGGAGGAACACCATATATTTT. It is translated as CASSRYGTGRNTIYF.

This clone was picked up a small number of times. The V call is TRBV9, the J call TRBJ2-1; TRBD2 is a possible D gene (6 bases). Between the trimmed V and J ends, which lost 4 bases and 1 base, there was a span of 12 bases. From germline, CDR1 is SGDLS and CDR2 YYNGEE. The CDR3 is 15 amino acids. DNA of the CDR3: TGTGCCAGCAGCTTGACGGGGGTTTCCTACAATGAGCAGTTCTTC. This sequence encodes CASSLTGVSYNEQFF.

The CDR3 DNA is TGTGCCAGCACCTCGGGGGGGGGCGAGCAGTACTTC. Protein product: CASTSGGGEQYF. The rearrangement uses TRBV7-9 and TRBJ2-7; 8 bases are shared with TRBD2. CDR3 length: 12 residues. The V segment lost 7 bases and the J segment 6 bases; nucleotides outside the gene matches: 5. Germline values: CDR1 SEHNR, CDR2 FQNEAQ (reference sequence).

This clone was recorded a few times. V is TRBV2 and J is TRBJ1-2; D is unresolved. Germline V gives CDR1 SNHLY, CDR2 FYNNEI. The ends were cut back, 3 bases at V and 0 bases at J, with 8 bases in the middle. The CDR3 is 14 residues long. DNA of the CDR3: TGTGCCAGCAGTGATTCGAGAGCTAACTATGGCTACACCTTC. Amino acids: CASSDSRANYGYTF. Full variable domain (remainder filled in from reference TRBV2 and TRBJ1-2): EPEVTQTPSHQVTQMGQEVILRCVPISNHLYFYWYRQILGQKVEFLVSFYNNEISEKSEIFDDQFSVERPDGSNFTLKIRSTKLEDSAMYFCASSDSRANYGYTFGSGTRLTVV.

This clone was seen just once. As DNA, the CDR3 is TGCGCCAGCAGTGGGGGGACAGGGGGCGAAGGTACGCAGTATTTT. Encoded protein: CASSGGTGGEGTQYF. V usage is TRBV5-1 and J usage is TRBJ2-3; the match to TRBD1 covers 12 bases. Germline CDR1 SGHRS, CDR2 YFSETQ. Unmatched junction bases numbered 9, after V lost 5 bases and J lost 8 bases. The CDR3 covers 15 residues.

V usage is TRBV7-8 and J usage is TRBJ2-7; maybe TRBD1 (6 bases). Trimming cost V 6 bases and J 3 bases, with 12 bases left between them. Germline CDR1 SGHVS, CDR2 FQNEAQ. The CDR3 spans 13 residues. The CDR3 spells CASSGDIYYEQYF. The CDR3 DNA reads TGTGCCAGCAGTGGGGACATCTACTACGAGCAGTACTTC.

The V call is TRBV28, the J call TRBJ2-3; TRBD2 aligns across 9 bases. The CDR3 has 14 residues. After removal of 5 bases from V and 6 bases from J, the junction contained 6 bases not matched to a gene. Germline CDR1 and CDR2: MDHEN and SYDVKM. This CDR3 is CASSPGLAGDTQYF. Here the CDR3 DNA reads TGTGCCAGCAGTCCGGGACTAGCCGGGGATACGCAGTATTTT.

The chain carries TRBV30 and TRBJ1-1; no clear D. This CDR3 has 12 residues. With 5 bases removed from V and 1 base from J, the gap between germline ends came to 8 bases. Germline V gene lookup returns CDR1 GTSNPN and CDR2 SVGIG (reference sequence). The DNA for the CDR3 is TGTGCCTGGGGACCTTCGAACACTGAAGCTTTCTTT. Residues: CAWGPSNTEAFF. The full variable domain, its missing parts supplied by reference TRBV30 and TRBJ1-1, is SQTIHQWPATLVQPVGSPLSLECTVEGTSNPNLYWYRQAAGRGLQLLFYSVGIGQISSEVPQNLSASRPQDRQFILSSKKLLLSDSGFYLCAWGPSNTEAFFGQGTRLTVV.

This clone showed up just once. This rearrangement joins TRBV28 to TRBJ1-2, with 8 bases fitting TRBD1. V was pared by 9 bases and J by 0 bases, with 6 bases of the junction left unmatched. The CDR3 runs to 14 residues. Per germline, CDR1 MDHEN and CDR2 SYDVKM. The CDR3 nucleotides are TGTGCCAGTAACCTGGACAGGGCTAACTATGGCTACACCTTC. This sequence encodes CASNLDRANYGYTF.

The V gene is TRBV7-3, the J gene TRBJ2-5; D is perhaps TRBD1 (6 bases). CDR1 is SGHTA, CDR2 FQGTGA, per germline. This CDR3 is built from 15 residues. V was pared by 5 bases and J by 5 bases, with 18 bases between. This CDR3 reads CASSDIQGGSETQYF. In DNA, the CDR3 is TGTGCCAGCAGCGACATACAGGGCGGTTCGGAGACCCAGTACTTC.

This rearrangement joins TRBV4-2 to TRBJ1-5; 7 bases agree with TRBD1. Germline loops: CDR1 LGHNA, CDR2 YNFKEQ. J gave up 5 bases and V 1 base, and 11 bases lay outside the gene matches. The CDR3 sequence is 17 residues long. The CDR3 here is CASSQGGADRLYQPQHF. The DNA of the CDR3 is TGTGCCAGCAGCCAAGGCGGGGCGGACAGGTTATATCAGCCCCAGCATTTT.

This clone has just one count. The chain combines TRBV30 with TRBJ2-7; D is possibly TRBD2 (6 bases). The CDR3 has 12 residues. Trimming cost V 3 bases and J 4 bases, with 10 bases left between them. Germline assignment: CDR1 GTSNPN and CDR2 SVGIG (reference sequence). CDR3 region: CAWRRGSYEQYF. As DNA, the CDR3 is TGTGCCTGGAGACGGGGGTCTTACGAGCAGTACTTC.

The genes are TRBV3-1 (or the pseudogene TRBV3-2) and TRBJ1-1, with D possibly being TRBD1 (6 bases). This CDR3 has 15 amino acids. Between the trimmed V and J ends, which lost 1 base and 2 bases, there was a span of 11 bases. Germline assignment: CDR1 LGHDT and CDR2 YNNKEL (reference sequence). The CDR3 protein is CASSQGIQGNTEAFF. The CDR3 region has the DNA TGTGCCAGCAGCCAAGGAATACAGGGAAACACTGAAGCTTTCTTT.

This clone was found a few times. The chain uses TRBV6-1 and TRBJ2-7; 14 bases map to TRBD2. The CDR3 totals 18 residues. The germline gives CDR1 MNHNS, CDR2 SASEGT. With 0 bases clipped from V and 2 bases from J, the junction kept 6 bases outside the gene matches. CDR3 sequence reads: CASSEAGTSGSRAYEQYF. CDR3 sequence (DNA): TGTGCCAGCAGTGAAGCGGGGACTAGCGGGAGCCGGGCCTACGAGCAGTACTTC.

The genes are TRBV6-5 and TRBJ1-4, with D unclear. The CDR3 is 14 amino acids. V shed 4 bases and J shed 2 bases, with 8 bases lying between them. The germline V gene has CDR1 MNHEY and CDR2 SVGAGI. The CDR3 sequence is CASSSSGTNEKLFF. CDR3 coding DNA: TGTGCCAGCAGTTCCTCCGGGACTAATGAAAAACTGTTTTTT.

CDR3 residues: CASHSVGNTIYF. The CDR3 region has the DNA TGTGCCAGCCACTCGGTTGGAAACACCATATATTTT. V usage is TRBV6-5 and J usage is TRBJ1-3; D is unclear. Germline loops: CDR1 MNHEY, CDR2 SVGAGI. The CDR3 has 12 amino acids. The V and J ends lost 8 bases and 3 bases respectively, with 8 bases between them.

The sample holds one count of this clone. This chain links TRBV3-1 (or the pseudogene TRBV3-2) with TRBJ1-3; D ambiguous. The CDR3 sequence is 12 residues long. Germline V lookup: CDR1 LGHDT, CDR2 YNNKEL (reference sequence). V was pared by 6 bases and J by 12 bases, with 15 bases between. The CDR3: CASSDASGYIYF. The CDR3 bases are TGTGCCAGCAGTGACGCCAGCGGATACATATATTTT.

The CDR3 DNA reads as TGCGCCAGCAGCGAAGGGACAGGGCGGTACGAGCAGTACTTC. Its translation is CASSEGTGRYEQYF. The chain couples TRBV5-1 to TRBJ2-7; 9 bases are a match to TRBD1. The CDR3 has 14 amino acids. Looked up from germline, CDR1 is SGHRS and CDR2 is YFSETQ. Germline trimming cut 4 bases from V and 4 bases from J; bases unmatched to any gene: 6.

The chain recombines TRBV19 with TRBJ1-2, with 8 bases matching TRBD1. The CDR3 consists of 12 residues. After removal of 9 bases from V and 8 bases from J, the junction contained 8 bases not matched to a gene. Germline V CDR1 and CDR2: LNHDA, SQIVND (reference sequence). The CDR3 spells CASKTGEGGYTF. CDR3 bases: TGTGCCAGCAAGACAGGGGAAGGCGGCTACACCTTC.

The V call is TRBV5-5, the J call TRBJ1-4; D remains unclear. The CDR3 contains 14 residues. Per germline, CDR1 SGHKS and CDR2 YYEKEE (reference sequence). V was cut by 2 bases and J by 0 bases, with 5 bases left in between. The CDR3 loop reads CASSFSATNEKLFF. The DNA for the CDR3 is TGTGCCAGCAGCTTTAGTGCAACTAATGAAAAACTGTTTTTT.

J is TRBJ2-3 and V is TRBV10-3; D gene unclear. This CDR3 has 14 amino acids. Germline V gene sequence: CDR1 ENHRY, CDR2 SYGVKD. The ends were cut back, 7 bases at V and 6 bases at J, with 17 bases in the middle. The CDR3 is CAITDPGASDTQYF. The CDR3 DNA reads as TGTGCCATCACTGACCCCGGAGCGAGCGATACGCAGTATTTT.

The J gene is TRBJ2-3, the V gene TRBV5-3, with 8 bases aligning to TRBD2. TRBV5-3 is filed as an ORF, its function uncertain. V shed 6 bases and J 4 bases; nucleotides not matched to a gene: 19. This CDR3 has 18 amino acids. In nucleotides, the CDR3 is TGTGCCAGAACCCTTCAGCTGGGACTAGATGGGAAAGCAGATACGCAGTATTTT. It is translated as CARTLQLGLDGKADTQYF.

The gene calls are TRBV4-2 and TRBJ2-1; maybe TRBD2 (5 bases). Trimming pared 6 bases from V and 0 bases from J, leaving 12 bases between. The CDR3 loop spans 15 amino acids. CDR1 is LGHNA and CDR2 is YNFKEQ in the germline V gene. The CDR3 protein is CASRVGAGSYNEQFF. CDR3 DNA sequence: TGTGCCAGCAGGGTAGGTGCGGGCTCCTACAATGAGCAGTTCTTC.